The clone carrying this T cell receptor (beta chain) has ten or more counts. CDR1 and CDR2 (germline): SEHNR, FQNEAQ (reference sequence). The CDR3 consists of 15 residues. V lost 5 bases and J lost 2; bases outside the gene matches: 7. This entry belongs to a study of T cell repertoires in cytomegalovirus infection. TCRdb reanalysed the reads using MiXCR and keeps one entry per CDR3 protein. The data contain approximately 500,000 distinct CDR3 sequences, approximately 17% of them singletons. The sequenced sample consisted of CD8+ T cells from PBMCs. The sequence was obtained from a human donor in good health (CMV status not recorded). Some clones in this sample may be carry-over from other donors' samples. The chain uses TRBV7-9 and TRBJ2-7; TRBD1 matches 9 bases. DNA of the CDR3: TGTGCCAGCAGCCCAGGACAGGGGCCCACCTACGAGCAGTACTTC. It codes for CASSPGQGPTYEQYF.